This paragraph reports one T cell receptor (beta chain). Its antigen is currently not known. There are no base qualities to consult, and no much larger clone falls within one base. The data derive from a study of cytomegalovirus exposure and HLA in healthy donors (dated by TCRdb to the late 2010s). Turning to the overall study: An earlier analysis of 587 of the donors reported 250 to 300 Gb of sequence data and 95 million to 140 million unique TCR beta sequences obtained from some 200 million T cells. An early release covering 500 to 750 HLA-typed donors comprised roughly 300 gigabases of sequencing data and some 79 million unique TCR sequences. Of the 300 to 400 genotyped donors, 65% to 90% fell in the genetic ancestry cluster associated with self-reported Caucasian donors. The study was designed to test whether signatures of past pathogen exposure could be identified by cataloging public T cell receptors. The study profiled the T cell repertoires of hundreds of subjects by immunosequencing and related them to cytomegalovirus serostatus. A separate validation cohort of roughly 130 different subjects was used in addition to the approximately 700-subject first cohort. High-throughput TCR immunosequencing, statistical association of individual TCRs with disease status, and machine learning were combined to predict cytomegalovirus infection status. In a later analysis, previously published TCR beta repertoires from 666 donors were re-analyzed and high-resolution HLA genotyping was added so that TCR occurrence patterns could be studied. Rather than drawing on any new phenotypic data, the later analysis identified candidate immune exposures from TCR beta sequences and the way those sequences occurred across donors. In an earlier analysis of over 550 of the donors, high-throughput TCR beta sequencing was used to judge whether each TCR beta V gene segment behaved as functional or pseudogenic. Donor age, sex, ethnicity and CMV serostatus were compiled alongside the repertoire data. Genome-wide SNP genotypes for about three fifths of the roughly 670 donors were used in a later genetic analysis, which treated that subset as a discovery cohort. Every repertoire in the discovery cohort had been generated on one and the same sequencing platform. HLA typing included class I and class II loci at four-digit resolution. Typing coverage varied by locus: roughly 629-640 donors for A, B, C, DRB1 and DQB1; some 520 for DQA1; more than 600 for DPA1; roughly 450 for DPB1. Because of strong linkage in the cohort, roughly five DR-DQ haplotypes were treated as single units for association and clustering. Among about 400 genotyped donors of the cohort, an average of around 250,000 unique TCR beta nucleotide sequences was sequenced per donor, of which about 20% were non-productive. General conclusions and limits of the study: In a later analysis, some 17,000 TCR beta sequences were associated with specific HLA alleles at a false discovery rate of 0.05. In a later analysis, TCR association rates were found to vary across HLA loci, with the most associated TCRs seen for DRB1 alleles and the fewest for HLA-C alleles. This cohort had only TCR beta chains sequenced, and the lack of alpha or paired-chain data limited which features could be detected. Most CMV-associated TCR beta chains appeared to be HLA-restricted in a later analysis, and the HLA associations seemed to be driven largely by CMV exposure. CMV serostatus was the only immune exposure information available for the cohort. A later genetic analysis associated a missense DCLRE1C variant with V-gene and J-gene trimming of TCR beta chains, and an independent cohort replicated the association. A further reported finding was that TCR beta sequences accurately predicted the HLA-A and HLA-B alleles for most subjects in the first cohort. Three of the identified cytomegalovirus-associated TCR beta chains were confirmed in vitro to be specific for cytomegalovirus antigens. Cytomegalovirus status was reported to be diagnosed by the classifier with high specificity and sensitivity in both the original and validation cohorts. An earlier analysis of approximately 500 of the donors showed that most TCR beta V segments appeared in productive rearrangements either about 90% or about 30% of the time, which broadly matched IMGT annotations. In a later analysis, HLA-associated TCR beta chains were found to be more clonally expanded and to have lower generation probabilities than equally common non-associated chains. In a later analysis, several top co-occurrence clusters were reported to appear linked to parvovirus B19, influenza, CMV and Epstein-Barr virus. In a later genetic analysis, fewer N-insertions in productive TCRs were reported among donors in an Asian-associated ancestry cluster than the 666-donor mean. When HLA alleles, especially DR and DQ, strongly co-occurred, attributing TCR associations to individual alleles was difficult. A group of highly shared sequence variants was considered likely to be a technical artifact of the sequencing pipeline. Presence/absence analyses assumed roughly uniform sequencing depth across donors, an assumption that may not hold. The earlier analysis of a few hundred of the donors excluded approximately 15 rarely observed V segments, including chromosome 9 orphons, because counts were too low. Because some donors lacked HLA typing at each locus, the association tests relied only on the typed subset. The study listed over 150 TCR beta chains as associated with cytomegalovirus. Linkage disequilibrium might explain the correlated functional status among segregating V segments, but an unknown experimental factor could not be ruled out. Most TCR sequences were observed very rarely across donors, whereas some public TCRs were present in many individuals. Some IMGT-functional V segments, including TRBV6-2 and TRBV6-3, could not be told apart with the 87-base-pair reads, so those segments were excluded. According to the authors, the approach could potentially be generalized to other disease states and immunological phenotypes.

Library preparation employed the immunoSEQ multiplex PCR assay. For the multiplex PCR, a mixture combining 60 forward primers for TCR Vbeta segments and 13 reverse primers for TCR Jbeta segments was used. The CDR3 region of rearranged TCR beta genes was amplified from genomic DNA with a multiplex PCR assay. Amplified TCR beta libraries were sequenced as 87-base-pair reads on the Illumina HiSeq System. In the paper's pipeline: A later analysis tallied tens of millions of unique TCR beta chains across the 550 to 850 repertoires, and roughly 11 million of those chains were shared by two or more donors. A nearest-neighbor algorithm error-corrected the raw reads and collapsed the reads into unique sequences, merging closely related sequences to remove PCR and sequencing errors. CDR3 sequences were aligned to IMGT reference sequences to assign V, D and J gene segments. For a sequence to be retained, a match of at least six nucleotides to both a V gene segment and a J gene segment was required. A rearrangement was called productive if the CDR3 had no stop codons and remained in frame with V and J, and every other rearrangement was called non-productive. CDR3 was defined by IMGT convention, running from the second conserved V-encoded cysteine to the conserved J-encoded phenylalanine. The earlier analysis of about 620 of the donors excluded sequences that lacked an unambiguous match to a single V gene segment. An earlier analysis of under 750 of the donors called V segments functional above 56.7% productive rearrangements and segregating when the between-donor standard deviation exceeded 5%. A statistical classification framework was developed to diagnose cytomegalovirus status using the catalog of TCR beta chain sequences. A later analysis assigned V and J genes by comparing TCR nucleotide sequences with IMGT/GENE-DB human TR gene sequences. The TCRdist pipeline was used in a later analysis to assign CDR3 sequences and most-parsimonious VDJ recombination scenarios. In a later analysis, every TCR beta chain was defined by the combination of its CDR3 amino acid sequence and its V-gene family, and reads without a unique V-gene family were dropped. As a way to deal with suspected cross-contamination and a sequencing artifact, a later analysis dropped 592 nucleotide sequences that were highly shared and had low generation probability. In a later analysis, a clonal expansion index was calculated for each public chain from normalized within-repertoire ranks of inferred template counts. Generation probabilities in a later analysis came from a VDJ recombination model fitted to out-of-frame rearrangements, and those results were checked against IGoR. In a later analysis, hypergeometric tests were used to score TCR-TCR, TCR-HLA and TCR-CMV co-occurrence, with a repertoire-size bias correction applied to TCR pairs. False discovery rates were estimated in a later analysis by permuting HLA or CMV assignments 20 times. In a later analysis, co-occurring TCRs were grouped using DBSCAN, with TCRdist sequence similarity added in when clustering inside HLA-allele-positive subsets. Repertoires with fewer than 30,000 or more than 120,000 public chains were left out of co-occurrence clustering, as were five repertoires with anomalous nucleotide sharing. TCRdb took this table from immuneACCESS and kept in-frame rearrangements with V and J called. Such tables lack part of the clones; where checked against another copy, unresolved V genes explain under half of the gap, and the rest is unexplained. V and J calls and clone size are as listed in that table; D and trimming were resolved from the DNA. The sample data list about 140,000 clones, and 75% of these were observed just once. The ten largest clones add up to 2.5% to 4% of the sample.

The CDR3 spans 14 residues, from the cysteine through the phenylalanine. The CDR3 DNA has 42 bases and is translated from base 1. Cut back by 4 bases and 8 bases, the V and J ends lie 18 bases apart. The germline V gene yields SGHTA for CDR1 and FQGNSA for CDR2. In total, approximately 700 healthy bone marrow donors made up the cohort. Cohort members were all nominally healthy when sampled, although unrecorded immune exposures were likely present. The donor was CMV seronegative and was included in the group of about 350 seronegative cohort members. A peripheral blood sample was provided by each donor, and peripheral blood mononuclear cells were used for TCR beta sequencing. The Qiagen DNeasy Blood Extraction Kit was used to extract genomic DNA from the blood cell samples.

The specimen sequenced was PBMCs. The sequence is built from TRBV7-2 and TRBJ2-7; matching of 6 bases hints at TRBD1 as the D gene. The sequence was collected from a man aged 35-49 years in good health and CMV-seronegative. For the CDR3, the sequence is CASSSADSPTKQYF. The sequenced DNA: TGTGCCAGCAGCTCCGCGGACAGTCCTACGAAGCAGTACTTC.